These 13 T cell receptor beta chains originate from one sample sequenced in a study of T cell responses to AZD1222 COVID-19 vaccine. Profiled with immunoSEQ multiplex PCR; TCRdb holds only in-frame clones, not every one. The top ten clones hold roughly 3.1% of a sample with about 140,000 clones, 92% of them seen once. Sequenced material: peripheral blood, taken on day 0 of AZD1222 vaccination. The receptor set was obtained from an adult in good health.

The chain recombines TRBV4-1 with TRBJ2-2; possibly TRBD1 for D (5 bases). V lost 1 base and J lost 6, with 12 bases in between. The CDR3 is made up of 15 amino acids. Germline loops: CDR1 MGHRA, CDR2 YSYEKL. CDR3: CASSQARQFAGELFF. The CDR3 bases are TGCGCCAGCAGCCAAGCTCGACAGTTCGCCGGGGAGCTGTTTTTT.

The V call is TRBV2, the J call TRBJ1-6; a weak D match, TRBD1 (5 bases). CDR1 is SNHLY, CDR2 FYNNEI, per germline. Between the trimmed V and J ends, which lost 6 bases and 13 bases, there was a span of 13 bases. The CDR3 length is 12 residues. CDR3 loop: CASSAQGGPLHF. The CDR3 DNA reads TGTGCCAGCAGCGCCCAGGGCGGGCCCCTCCACTTT.

This rearrangement joins TRBV24-1 to TRBJ2-2, with D possibly matching TRBD2 (6 bases). V was shortened by 4 bases and J by 1 base, with 9 bases between the two germline ends. The CDR3 is 15 amino acids. Germline V gene sequence: CDR1 KGHDR, CDR2 SFDVKD. The CDR3 here is CATSELGGNTGELFF. In nucleotides, the CDR3 is TGTGCCACCAGTGAACTCGGGGGGAACACCGGGGAGCTGTTTTTT.

V and J are TRBV3-1 (or the pseudogene TRBV3-2) and TRBJ1-1; TRBD1 might be the D (5 bases). From germline, CDR1 is LGHDT and CDR2 YNNKEL (reference sequence). Trimming removed 3 bases at V and 11 bases at J, with 10 bases between. This CDR3 spans 11 amino acids. CDR3 residues: CASSQGRGAFF. DNA of the CDR3: TGTGCCAGCAGCCAGGGAAGGGGCGCTTTCTTT.

The chain couples TRBV11-3 to TRBJ2-3; the D is unclear. Germline V gene lookup returns CDR1 SGHNT and CDR2 YENEEA. This CDR3 has 16 residues. The V gene lost 4 bases and the J gene lost 3 bases, with 17 bases spanning the gap. The CDR3 DNA sequence: TGTGCCAGCAGCTCCTCTTTAGGAACTTGGACAGATACGCAGTATTTT. This sequence encodes CASSSSLGTWTDTQYF. The entire variable domain, with the rest obtained from reference TRBV11-3 and TRBJ2-3, is as follows: EAGVVQSPRYKIIEKKQPVAFWCNPISGHNTLYWYLQNLGQGPELLIRYENEEAVDDSQLPKDRFSAERLKGVDSTLKIQPAELGDSAVYLCASSSSLGTWTDTQYFGPGTRLTVL.

V and J are TRBV27 and TRBJ1-1, with 10 bases fitting TRBD1. There are 23 residues in the CDR3. The germline CDR1 and CDR2 sequences are MNHEY and SMNVEV (reference sequence). V was pared by 4 bases and J by 0 bases, with 26 bases of the junction left unmatched. DNA for the CDR3: TGTGCCAGCAGTTCGCGGGACAGGGGATGGGATTTCGGAATGATCGGAGTGAACACTGAAGCTTTCTTT. The encoded protein is CASSSRDRGWDFGMIGVNTEAFF.

The chain recombines TRBV28 with TRBJ1-5; D gene ambiguous. V lost 6 bases to trimming and J lost 6 bases, with 12 bases between them. Germline CDR1 reads MDHEN; CDR2 reads SYDVKM. The CDR3 extends over 13 amino acids. The CDR3 nucleotides are TGTGCCAGCAGCCCGAGGTTTGTTCAGCCCCAGCATTTT. The encoded protein is CASSPRFVQPQHF. The full variable domain, completed using reference TRBV28 and TRBJ1-5, is DVKVTQSSRYLVKRTGEKVFLECVQDMDHENMFWYRQDPGLGLRLIYFSYDVKMKEKGDIPEGYSVSREKKERFSLILESASTNQTSMYLCASSPRFVQPQHFGDGTRLSIL.

The gene calls are TRBV7-2 and TRBJ1-5, with D possibly being TRBD1 (5 bases). CDR1 is SGHTA, CDR2 FQGNSA, per germline. The CDR3 is 15 amino acids. V lost 2 bases and J lost 4, with 12 bases in between. CDR3 region: CASSLYYSGNQPQHF. DNA of the CDR3: TGTGCCAGCAGCTTATATTATTCAGGGAATCAGCCCCAGCATTTT.

The chain uses TRBV19 and TRBJ2-5; D not certain. Germline lookup yields CDR1 LNHDA and CDR2 SQIVND (reference sequence). V shed 3 bases and J shed 5 bases, with 16 bases lying between them. This CDR3 has 15 amino acids. The CDR3 here is CASSISGDAGETQYF. CDR3 sequence (DNA): TGTGCCAGTAGTATTTCAGGTGACGCCGGCGAGACCCAGTACTTC.

The V and J genes are TRBV29-1 and TRBJ2-7; D tentatively fits TRBD1 or TRBD2 (5 bases each). The germline gives CDR1 SQVTM, CDR2 ANQGSEA. The length of the CDR3 is 12 residues. With 8 bases removed from V and 6 bases from J, the gap between germline ends came to 17 bases. Here the CDR3 DNA reads TGCAGCCACTCGACCGATGGGGGCGAGCAGTACTTC. Protein: CSHSTDGGEQYF.

CDR3: CASSVGYFYGYTF. The CDR3 DNA sequence: TGTGCCAGCAGCGTAGGGTACTTCTATGGCTACACCTTC. V gene TRBV9 combines with J gene TRBJ1-2, with unresolved D. V lost 0 bases, J lost 4 bases, and 7 bases lay in between. The germline V gene has CDR1 SGDLS and CDR2 YYNGEE. The CDR3 runs 13 residues. Together with reference TRBV9 and TRBJ1-2, the CDR3 gives the full variable domain: DSGVTQTPKHLITATGQRVTLRCSPRSGDLSVYWYQQSLDQGLQFLIQYYNGEERAKGNILERFSAQQFPDLHSELNLSSLELGDSALYFCASSVGYFYGYTFGSGTRLTVV.

The V call is TRBV7-8, the J call TRBJ1-2, with D possibly matching TRBD1 (5 bases). Trimming pared 1 base from V and 7 bases from J, leaving 16 bases between. The CDR3 loop spans 15 amino acids. Germline CDR1 SGHVS, CDR2 FQNEAQ. The CDR3 loop is CASSLDSSQGTGYTF. The CDR3 coding sequence is TGTGCCAGCAGCTTAGACAGTAGCCAGGGAACTGGCTACACCTTC. Variable domain in full (rest from reference TRBV7-8 and TRBJ1-2): GAGVSQSPRYKVAKRGQDVALRCDPISGHVSLFWYQQALGQGPEFLTYFQNEAQLDKSGLPSDRFFAERPEGSVSTLKIQRTQQEDSAVYLCASSLDSSQGTGYTFGSGTRLTVV.

The chain joins TRBV7-2 to TRBJ2-7; 9 nucleotides align to TRBD1. J lost 9 bases, V lost 3 bases, and 9 bases had no gene match. Germline CDR1 and CDR2: SGHTA and FQGNSA. The CDR3 extends over 14 amino acids. This chain's CDR3 is CASSFRGQGKRQYF. The CDR3 DNA sequence: TGTGCCAGCAGCTTTAGGGGACAGGGTAAGCGGCAGTACTTC.